The present entry profiles one TCR beta chain with its context. Its antigen target is currently unknown. Within one base of it there is no much larger clone, and no base qualities were kept. For CDR1 and CDR2, the germline V gene lists MNHEY and SVGAGI. The CDR3 has 14 amino acids, counting the end cysteine and phenylalanine. Only the CDR3 region is kept as DNA, spanning 42 bases read in frame from base 1. After removal of 6 bases from V and 3 bases from J, the junction retains 4 bases not matched to a gene. The collaborating institutions used their own protocols to collect whole blood in K2EDTA tubes. For TCRbeta analysis, collaborator samples were shipped as frozen whole blood, as isolated PBMCs, or as DNA extracted from either sample type. These data come from a study of blood T cell repertoires in COVID-19 (TCRdb year 2020). About the investigation overall: Collaborator samples came from the United States, Italy and Spain and covered acute and convalescent phases of COVID-19. The material from the prospective study consisted of cDNA or gDNA derived from T cells, B-cell-depleted T cells, or PBMCs. The dataset comprised deeply sampled blood TCRbeta repertoires from subjects exposed to, actively infected with, or recovered from COVID-19. The repertoires were made available in a free public database intended to serve as a resource for research on the immune response to SARS-CoV-2. The samples were drawn from two sources: the first 160 participants of the ongoing ImmuneRACE study, and 950 to 1,500 subjects contributed by 6 global collaborators. Sample metadata almost always included a de-identified subject ID, COVID-19 status, age in years and sex. HLA class I and class II types, where available, came from metadata supplied by the sample provider rather than from assay-based typing. Here is what the overall study found, with its caveats: The quantity of clinical and demographic metadata differed by source and by participant and was supplied without curation.

The immunoSEQ Assay, a bias-controlled multiplex PCR, was used to amplify TCRbeta CDR3 regions from genomic DNA. Per the source publication's procedure: Within the assay, amplification of reference gene primers was used to estimate how many nucleated cells each sample contained. Sequence reads were collapsed and filtered to measure the absolute abundance of every unique TCRbeta CDR3 rearrangement. For each sample, productive Simpson clonality was calculated by taking the square root of Simpson's diversity index across productive rearrangements. The table comes from immuneACCESS by way of TCRdb, which keeps in-frame sequences with V and J called. Part of the clones is missing from these tables; in studies checked, under half for an unresolved V gene and the rest for unknown reasons. The V and J calls and the clone size are those of that table, but D and trimming were determined from the DNA. This sample lists 60,000 to 75,000 clones; roughly 91% were detected once. Jointly, the top ten make up approximately 1.4% of the sample.

The sequence joins TRBV6-5 to TRBJ2-3, and TRBD1 aligns with 9 junction nucleotides. The receptor comes from a human donor in a cohort sampled during active COVID-19. The sequenced sample consisted of peripheral blood. The CDR3: CASSLQGATDTQYF. The nucleotide sequence reads TGTGCCAGCAGCTTACAGGGGGCAACAGATACGCAGTATTTT.